Listed here are 18 T cell receptor beta chains from one sample, sequenced in a study of cytomegalovirus exposure and HLA in healthy donors. The PCR used 60 Vbeta and 13 Jbeta primers. Sequencing used immunoSEQ multiplex PCR; TCRdb keeps in-frame clones, though not all of them. The data hold around 41,000 clones, with 60% to 70% observed a single time. The material sequenced was PBMCs. The origin of the receptors is a man aged 40-49 years in good health and CMV-seronegative.

The gene calls are TRBV4-1 and TRBJ2-1, with 9 positions matching TRBD2. The CDR3 extends over 16 amino acids. V was pared by 3 bases and J by 4 bases, with 7 bases of the junction left unmatched. Germline CDR1 is MGHRA and CDR2 is YSYEKL. This CDR3 reads CASSHRAGGAYNEQFF. The DNA for the CDR3 is TGCGCCAGCAGCCACCGAGCGGGGGGTGCTTACAATGAGCAGTTCTTC.

This clone was counted a few times. The V call is TRBV4-1, the J call TRBJ1-3; D uncertain. Deletions cut 2 bases from V and 0 bases from J, with 11 bases between. This CDR3 has 16 residues. CDR1 and CDR2 (germline): MGHRA, YSYEKL. Here the CDR3 DNA reads TGCGCCAGCAGCCAACCGCCGGGTCACTCTGGAAACACCATATATTTT. Protein sequence: CASSQPPGHSGNTIYF.

V and J are TRBV30 and TRBJ1-2; a possible D gene is TRBD1 (5 bases). CDR1 is GTSNPN and CDR2 is SVGIG in the germline V gene (reference sequence). The CDR3 sequence is 12 residues long. With 4 bases removed from V and 0 bases from J, the gap between germline ends came to 6 bases. CDR3 in amino acids: CAWIRANYGYTF. The CDR3 DNA sequence: TGTGCCTGGATCAGGGCTAACTATGGCTACACCTTC.

The CDR3 region has the DNA TGTGCCAGCAGCTTGGGCGACGGACAGGGCCGCTACGAGCAGTACTTC. It translates to CASSLGDGQGRYEQYF. This chain joins TRBV5-4 and TRBJ2-7; 8 bases agree with TRBD1. Germline V lookup: CDR1 SGHNT, CDR2 YYREEE (reference sequence). CDR3 length: 16 amino acids. V lost 0 bases and J lost 3; bases outside the gene matches: 8.

J is TRBJ1-6 and V is TRBV5-4; D is perhaps TRBD1 (5 bases). V lost 6 bases to trimming and J lost 7 bases, with 20 bases between them. In germline, CDR1 is SGHNT, CDR2 YYREEE (reference sequence). The CDR3 spans 16 residues. The CDR3, as DNA: TGTGCCAGCACCGACAGCGGGAAACAGCGGAATTCACCCCTCCACTTT. Translation: CASTDSGKQRNSPLHF.

This clone was seen just once. The chain is built from TRBV29-1 and TRBJ1-2; TRBD1 agrees at 9 bases. The CDR3 is 13 residues long. V shed 4 bases and J 7 bases; nucleotides not matched to a gene: 7. Germline V gives CDR1 SQVTM, CDR2 ANQGSEA. The CDR3 nucleotides are TGCAGCGTTGGGACAGGGGTAGGAAGTGGCTACACCTTC. Translating it yields CSVGTGVGSGYTF.

The chain recombines TRBV6-1 with TRBJ2-3; D possibly corresponds to TRBD1 (6 bases). The ends were cut back, 6 bases at V and 1 base at J, with 11 bases in the middle. Germline lookup yields CDR1 MNHNS and CDR2 SASEGT. This CDR3 has 14 residues. CDR3 in DNA: TGTGCCAGCAGACCGTCAGGGGGCACAGATACGCAGTATTTT. Translating gives CASRPSGGTDTQYF.

The chain recombines TRBV11-2 with TRBJ2-3; unclear D gene. The germline V gene encodes CDR1 SGHAT and CDR2 FQNNGV. The V and J ends lost 1 base and 2 bases respectively, with 7 bases between them. The CDR3 is 14 residues long. CDR3 sequence (DNA): TGTGCCAGCAGCTTAGGGGCCCCCACAGATACGCAGTATTTT. Translation gives CASSLGAPTDTQYF.

This chain connects TRBV21-1 to TRBJ2-1; the table's D call of TRBD2 was not tested on the DNA. TRBV21-1 is a pseudogene locus. The CDR3 loop spans 16 amino acids. CDR3 DNA: TGTGCCAGCAGTCCATTGCGGGGGGTAACCTACAATGAGCAGTTCTTC. Encoded protein: CASSPLRGVTYNEQFF.

This sequence joins TRBV6-5 and TRBJ1-5, with D possibly matching TRBD1 (6 bases). The CDR3 covers 14 residues. Germline V lookup: CDR1 MNHEY, CDR2 SVGAGI. Trimming removed 5 bases from V and 1 base from J, with 9 bases in between. The CDR3 DNA follows: TGTGCCAGCAGTCGGGGGGCCAGCAATCAGCCCCAGCATTTT. Encoded protein: CASSRGASNQPQHF.

The V gene is TRBV5-4, the J gene TRBJ2-4, with 15 positions matching TRBD2. Germline CDR1 is SGHNT and CDR2 is YYREEE (reference sequence). V shed 2 bases and J 2 bases; nucleotides not matched to a gene: 5. This CDR3 is 18 amino acids long. The CDR3 here is CASSFGTSGGLSKNIQYF. In DNA, the CDR3 is TGTGCCAGCAGCTTCGGGACTAGCGGGGGGTTATCCAAAAACATTCAGTACTTC. The variable domain in full, completed from reference TRBV5-4 and TRBJ2-4, reads ETGVTQSPTHLIKTRGQQVTLRCSSQSGHNTVSWYQQALGQGPQFIFQYYREEENGRGNFPPRFSGLQFPNYSSELNVNALELDDSALYLCASSFGTSGGLSKNIQYFGAGTRLSVL.

The chain is built from TRBV2 and TRBJ1-1; D is perhaps TRBD1 (5 bases). This CDR3 comprises 13 residues. Per germline, CDR1 SNHLY and CDR2 FYNNEI. The V end was cut by 3 bases, the J end by 4 bases, with 9 bases between. This CDR3 reads CASSDRRGTEAFF. As DNA, the CDR3 is TGTGCCAGCAGTGATAGGAGGGGCACTGAAGCTTTCTTT.

This clone was seen once. J is TRBJ2-7 and V is TRBV27, with 8 bases identical to TRBD1. V gave up 5 bases and J gave up 4 bases; unmatched junction bases: 7. The CDR3 is made up of 14 amino acids. Per the germline V gene, CDR1 is MNHEY and CDR2 is SMNVEV (reference sequence). The CDR3 spells CASSPWTGRYEQYF. The CDR3 region has the DNA TGTGCCAGCAGTCCCTGGACAGGGCGGTACGAGCAGTACTTC.

This chain uses TRBV7-2 with TRBJ2-1; D is unclear. Germline-derived CDR1 and CDR2 are SGHTA and FQGNSA. CDR3 size: 15 residues. V was shortened by 1 base and J by 0 bases, with 7 bases between the two germline ends. This CDR3 is CASSLDTGSYNEQFF. The CDR3 DNA reads TGTGCCAGCAGCTTAGATACTGGCTCCTACAATGAGCAGTTCTTC. The whole variable domain, filled in from reference TRBV7-2 and TRBJ2-1, reads GAGVSQSPSNKVTEKGKDVELRCDPISGHTALYWYRQSLGQGLEFLIYFQGNSAPDKSGLPSDRFSAERTGGSVSTLTIQRTQQEDSAVYLCASSLDTGSYNEQFFGPGTRLTVL.

V and J are TRBV7-2 and TRBJ2-5; 12 positions match TRBD2. This CDR3 spans 15 amino acids. With V trimmed by 3 bases and J by 9 bases, 8 bases remained unmatched. Germline V gene lookup returns CDR1 SGHTA and CDR2 FQGNSA. CDR3 coding DNA: TGTGCCAGCAGCTTGACTAGCGGGGGTGATTGGGCCCAGTACTTC. Protein: CASSLTSGGDWAQYF.

This chain connects TRBV15 to TRBJ1-5; 7 bases fit TRBD1. Germline CDR1 LNHNV, CDR2 YYDKDF (reference sequence). The trim removed 3 bases at V and 7 bases at J, leaving 9 bases unmatched. CDR3 length: 15 residues. CDR3 sequence reads: CATSSGDRAPQPQHF. The DNA for the CDR3 is TGTGCCACCAGCAGTGGTGACAGGGCCCCACAGCCCCAGCATTTT. Together with reference TRBV15 and TRBJ1-5, the CDR3 gives the full variable domain: DAMVIQNPRYQVTQFGKPVTLSCSQTLNHNVMYWYQQKSSQAPKLLFHYYDKDFNNEADTPDNFQSRRPNTSFCFLDIRSPGLGDTAMYLCATSSGDRAPQPQHFGDGTRLSIL.

This sequence joins TRBV7-8 and TRBJ2-7; 8 nucleotides line up with TRBD2. CDR3 size: 15 residues. The germline gives CDR1 SGHVS, CDR2 FQNEAQ. After removal of 7 bases from V and 2 bases from J, the junction contained 10 bases not matched to a gene. CDR3 region: CASTGGAGAAYEQYF. Here the CDR3 DNA reads TGTGCCAGCACCGGGGGAGCGGGGGCCGCCTACGAGCAGTACTTC. The full variable domain, with the rest looked up from reference TRBV7-8 and TRBJ2-7, is GAGVSQSPRYKVAKRGQDVALRCDPISGHVSLFWYQQALGQGPEFLTYFQNEAQLDKSGLPSDRFFAERPEGSVSTLKIQRTQQEDSAVYLCASTGGAGAAYEQYFGPGTRLTVT.

This clone was observed a few times. The chain combines TRBV11-3 with TRBJ1-2; 10 positions agree with TRBD1. V gave up 3 bases and J gave up 7 bases; unmatched junction bases: 2. Germline loops: CDR1 SGHNT, CDR2 YENEEA. This CDR3 region has 13 residues. The CDR3 DNA reads TGTGCCAGCAGCTTTGGGACAGGGGTTGGCTACACCTTC. Amino acid sequence: CASSFGTGVGYTF. Using reference TRBV11-3 and TRBJ1-2 for the parts outside the CDR3, the full variable domain is EAGVVQSPRYKIIEKKQPVAFWCNPISGHNTLYWYLQNLGQGPELLIRYENEEAVDDSQLPKDRFSAERLKGVDSTLKIQPAELGDSAVYLCASSFGTGVGYTFGSGTRLTVV.